This is a list of T cell receptor beta chains from one sample in a study of cytotoxic CD8 clonotypes in ibrutinib-treated CLL. Only in-frame clones appear in the TCRdb table, and some are missing; sequencing was by immunoSEQ multiplex PCR. Here the sample spans about 180,000 clones, 84% being singletons. Sequenced here: PBMCs, sampled after 24 months of ibrutinib treatment. The receptor source for this set is a human donor with chronic lymphocytic leukemia. The CDR3 runs from the conserved cysteine through the conserved F or W. D genes are given only for firm matches. Rows may omit the clone size; those that give it use once, few, many or a size class.

v_call	clone_size	d_call	j_call	cdr3_aa	cdr3_nt
TRBV7-2	-	-	TRBJ2-7	CASSLESYEQYF	TGTGCCAGCAGCTTAGAGAGCTACGAGCAGTACTTC
TRBV27	-	-	TRBJ1-1	CASSLSSVVNTEAFF	TGTGCCAGCAGTTTATCGTCAGTAGTGAACACTGAAGCTTTCTTT
TRBV6-1	-	TRBD1	TRBJ1-1	CASPTDRGRTEAFF	TGTGCCAGTCCGACTGACAGGGGAAGGACTGAAGCTTTCTTT
TRBV13	-	TRBD2	TRBJ2-3	CASSFPSSGSLYTQYF	TGTGCCAGCAGCTTCCCCTCTAGCGGGAGTTTATATACGCAGTATTTT
TRBV7-9	-	-	TRBJ2-2	CASSLSLAGADGELFF	TGTGCCAGCAGCCTCTCCCTCGCGGGGGCGGACGGGGAGCTGTTTTTT
TRBV30	-	-	TRBJ1-2	CAVWRPGGYGYTF	TGTGCAGTTTGGCGACCCGGGGGCTATGGCTACACCTTC
TRBV11-2	-	TRBD1	TRBJ1-6	CASSFLPGQGNSPLHF	TGTGCCAGCAGCTTCCTCCCGGGACAGGGAAATTCACCCCTCCACTTT
TRBV7-9	-	TRBD2	TRBJ2-7	CAGRPSGSHPEQYF	TGTGCCGGACGTCCTAGCGGGAGTCACCCCGAGCAGTACTTC
TRBV29-1	-	TRBD2	TRBJ2-7	CSVMASGRAVLSYEQYF	TGCAGCGTTATGGCTAGCGGGAGGGCCGTATTGTCCTACGAGCAGTACTTC
TRBV30	few	-	TRBJ1-2	CAWSVKGDNYGYTF	TGTGCCTGGAGTGTTAAGGGGGATAACTATGGCTACACCTTC
TRBV4-1	-	TRBD1	TRBJ2-7	CASSPWSKKPGQGDSYEQYF	TGCGCCAGCAGCCCCTGGAGCAAGAAACCGGGACAGGGGGACTCCTACGAGCAGTACTTC
TRBV2	-	TRBD2	TRBJ2-7	CASSGSSGRGEQYF	TGTGCCAGCAGTGGGTCTAGCGGTAGGGGTGAGCAGTACTTC
TRBV28	once	TRBD2	TRBJ2-1	CASVIAGGYNEQFF	TGTGCCAGCGTTATAGCGGGAGGCTACAATGAGCAGTTCTTC
TRBV28	few	-	TRBJ1-1	CASSLETGDMNTEAFF	TGTGCCAGCAGTTTAGAGACAGGTGACATGAACACTGAAGCTTTCTTT
TRBV6-5	-	-	TRBJ1-2	CASSGTGPGYTF	TGTGCCAGCAGTGGAACAGGACCTGGCTACACCTTC
TRBV15	-	-	TRBJ2-7	CATSRGTGGDEQYF	TGTGCCACCAGCAGAGGAACAGGGGGGGACGAGCAGTACTTC
TRBV4-2	-	TRBD2	TRBJ2-2	CASSQRLAGDPGELFF	TGTGCCAGCAGCCAACGACTAGCGGGGGACCCCGGGGAGCTGTTTTTT
TRBV5-4	-	-	TRBJ2-3	CASSPPGRTDTQYF	TGTGCCAGCAGCCCCCCTGGGCGCACAGATACGCAGTATTTT
TRBV11-2	-	-	TRBJ2-7	CASSLNSGPYEQYF	TGTGCCAGCAGCTTAAATAGCGGTCCCTACGAGCAGTACTTC
TRBV5-1	-	-	TRBJ2-7	CASSSHDRSYEQYF	TGCGCCAGCAGCTCCCATGACAGGTCCTACGAGCAGTACTTC
TRBV9	-	-	TRBJ1-1	CASSVGRVTEAFF	TGTGCCAGCAGCGTCGGGAGGGTTACTGAAGCTTTCTTT
TRBV5-1	once	-	TRBJ2-1	CASSRRSGQNNEQFF	TGCGCCAGCAGCCGAAGATCTGGACAAAACAATGAGCAGTTCTTC